This TCR beta chain was found in a study of Ad26.COV2.S vaccination and SARS-CoV-2 variants. After removal of 5 bases from V and 0 bases from J, the junction contained 8 bases not matched to a gene. Germline assignment: CDR1 LNHDA and CDR2 SQIVND (reference sequence). CDR3 size: 17 residues. The treatment was: 19 received Ad26.COV2.S at low or high dose, single or two shots; 5 received placebo; per-sample allocation not given. The study sampled participants on day 63 after the first vaccine or placebo injection. The protocol was immunoSEQ multiplex PCR, while the TCRdb copy is restricted to in-frame clones and leaves out a portion. The data contain around 450,000 clones, about nine tenths of them singletons.

This receptor was taken from a person between 18 and 65 years old who received the Ad26.COV2.S COVID-19 vaccine or a placebo. Sequenced here: peripheral blood, sampled in a trial of Ad26.COV2.S vaccine versus placebo. The chain employs TRBV19 and TRBJ2-1, with TRBD2 matching 9 bases. The CDR3 DNA follows: TGTGCCAGTAGTGGGCTAGCGGGACCAAGCTCCTACAATGAGCAGTTCTTC. Amino acids: CASSGLAGPSSYNEQFF.